The 14 T cell receptor beta chains reported below all come from one sample, sequenced in a study of blood T cells in healthy people across ages. The second PCR ran roughly 6 to 12 cycles with a sample-barcoded 5' primer and J-beta primers. TCRdb reprocessed the 5' RACE reads via MiXCR and lists one record per CDR3 protein. The table records roughly 2 million distinct CDR3 sequences, around half of them present only once. The specimen sequenced was blood. The receptors derive from a middle-aged woman in good health.

This chain uses TRBV9 with TRBJ2-7; D might be TRBD1 or TRBD2, each matching 5 bases. Germline assignment: CDR1 SGDLS and CDR2 YYNGEE. The ends were cut back, 0 bases at V and 4 bases at J, with 14 bases in the middle. The CDR3 loop spans 15 amino acids. The CDR3 sequence: CASSVAAGRGYEQYF. The CDR3 coding sequence is TGTGCCAGCAGCGTAGCGGCAGGGCGAGGGTACGAGCAGTACTTC.

This chain connects TRBV9 to TRBJ2-5, with 9 nucleotides matching TRBD2. Trimming took 0 bases from V and 11 from J; bases not matched to a gene: 17. The germline CDR1 and CDR2 sequences are SGDLS and YYNGEE. The length of the CDR3 is 17 residues. The CDR3 reads CASSVEALAGRGSEQYF. CDR3 sequence (DNA): TGTGCCAGCAGCGTAGAGGCGCTAGCGGGGCGGGGGAGTGAGCAGTACTTC.

Comment on this clonotype: A junction boundary mismatches the germline segment, possibly from a read error. The CDR3 sequence is CASSSGLNTGELFF. The CDR3 DNA follows: TGCGCCAGCAGCTCCGGACTGAACACCGGGGAGCTGTTTTTT. V and J are TRBV7-2 and TRBJ2-2, with a tentative D call TRBD2 (5 bases). This CDR3 is 14 amino acids long. CDR1 SGHTA and CDR2 FQGNSA come from the germline V gene.

V is TRBV4-1 and J is TRBJ2-5; D might be TRBD2 (6 bases). V was cut by 5 bases and J by 0 bases, with 16 bases left in between. CDR1 and CDR2 (germline): MGHRA, YSYEKL. This CDR3 region has 16 residues. For the CDR3, the DNA is TGCGCCAGCAGCTCCACGGATCGGGGGTACCAAGAGACCCAGTACTTC. Its translation: CASSSTDRGYQETQYF.

The CDR3 DNA is TGTGCCAGCAGAGGAGACAGGGGGAACACCGGGGAGCTGTTTTTT. It translates to CASRGDRGNTGELFF. The chain employs TRBV6-2 or TRBV6-3 and TRBJ2-2; 8 nucleotides agree with TRBD1. Germline assignment: CDR1 MNHEY and CDR2 SVGEGT. The trim removed 6 bases at V and 1 base at J, leaving 4 bases unmatched. The CDR3 extends over 15 amino acids.

This clonotype was counted only a few times. V gene TRBV11-2 combines with J gene TRBJ1-1; weak D call: TRBD1 (5 bases). Germline V gives CDR1 SGHAT, CDR2 FQNNGV. The CDR3 contains 12 residues. Trimming removed 4 bases at V and 9 bases at J, with 12 bases between. The CDR3 region is CASSSDIVQAFF. The CDR3 DNA reads as TGTGCCAGCAGCTCGGACATCGTGCAAGCTTTCTTT.

The rearrangement uses TRBV20-1 and TRBJ2-7; D is unclear. Germline CDR1 reads DFQATT; CDR2 reads SNEGSKA (reference sequence). V lost 5 bases to trimming and J lost 4 bases, with 6 bases between them. This CDR3 has 10 residues. This CDR3 is CSAVQYEQYF. In DNA form, the CDR3 reads TGCAGTGCTGTCCAATACGAGCAGTACTTC.

A few counts support this clonotype. CDR3 loop: CASSLGGRSYQETQYF. CDR3 nucleotide sequence: TGTGCCAGCAGCTTAGGGGGCCGAAGCTACCAAGAGACCCAGTACTTC. The gene calls are TRBV11-2 and TRBJ2-5; perhaps TRBD1 as D (5 bases). In germline, CDR1 is SGHAT, CDR2 FQNNGV. The CDR3 consists of 16 residues. Trimming cost V 1 base and J 0 bases, with 12 bases left between them.

This clonotype was counted between two and nine times. The J gene is TRBJ2-5, the V gene TRBV6-6, with TRBD2 as a possible D gene (5 bases). V was trimmed by 0 bases and J by 11 bases, leaving 10 bases between them. This CDR3 comprises 12 residues. Germline values: CDR1 MNHNY, CDR2 SVGAGI (reference sequence). The CDR3 DNA reads TGTGCCAGCAGTTACTCGCGGGTAGCTCAGTACTTC. Its translation is CASSYSRVAQYF.

The gene calls are TRBV6-1 and TRBJ2-4; no clear D. TRBJ2-7 matches the DNA end more closely, so the J call is doubtful. From germline, CDR1 is MNHNS and CDR2 SASEGT. The CDR3 contains 8 residues. The CDR3 region is CASDEQYF. The CDR3 region has the DNA TGTGCCAGTGACGAGCAGTACTTC.

The gene calls are TRBV5-1 and TRBJ1-2; 7 bases map to TRBD1. Germline V gives CDR1 SGHRS, CDR2 YFSETQ. CDR3 length equals 16 residues. V shed 0 bases, J shed 4 bases, and the junction held 9 bases outside the gene matches. The CDR3 coding sequence is TGCGCCAGCAGCTTGGGCCCGACAGGGTTGAGCTATGGCTACACCTTC. Residues: CASSLGPTGLSYGYTF.

The chain has TRBV7-2 and TRBJ2-2; 8 bases align to TRBD2. This CDR3 comprises 17 residues. Germline trimming cut 5 bases from V and 6 bases from J; bases unmatched to any gene: 14. Germline-derived CDR1 and CDR2 are SGHTA and FQGNSA. The CDR3 coding sequence is TGTGCCAGCAGCGAAGCCACTAGCGGCCGAAGGGCCGGGGAGCTGTTTTTT. This codes for CASSEATSGRRAGELFF. Supplemented by reference TRBV7-2 and TRBJ2-2, the full variable domain reads GAGVSQSPSNKVTEKGKDVELRCDPISGHTALYWYRQSLGQGLEFLIYFQGNSAPDKSGLPSDRFSAERTGGSVSTLTIQRTQQEDSAVYLCASSEATSGRRAGELFFGEGSRLTVL.

This clonotype was detected a few times. This chain uses TRBV5-1 with TRBJ2-1; 12 bases map to TRBD2. The germline CDR1 and CDR2 sequences are SGHRS and YFSETQ. The CDR3 runs 16 residues. J was trimmed by 3 bases and V by 4 bases; bases with no gene match: 5. CDR3 protein: CASSPGTSGLYNEQFF. The CDR3 DNA sequence: TGCGCCAGCAGCCCTGGGACTAGCGGGCTCTACAATGAGCAGTTCTTC.

This clonotype was detected once. This chain joins TRBV7-9 and TRBJ2-7; 7 bases fit TRBD1. The end of the DNA fits TRBJ2-4 better, so the J call may be wrong. Germline loops: CDR1 SEHNR, CDR2 FQNEAQ (reference sequence). The length of the CDR3 is 14 residues. CDR3 bases: TGTGCCAGCAGCGTCCCGGGACAGACACACATTCAGTACTTC. It codes for CASSVPGQTHIQYF.